The sequence of this T cell receptor (beta chain) was determined in a study of blood T cell repertoires in COVID-19. Clones were read by immunoSEQ multiplex PCR, and TCRdb kept only the in-frame ones, dropping some. Of 150,000 to 200,000 clones in the sample, 75% to 85% were seen once. The TCR sequence derives from a woman at least 80 years old with COVID-19, enrolled during active disease. The specimen sequenced was peripheral blood.

The CDR3 region has the DNA TGCGCCAGCAGCTTGCTTGCTAGCGGGAGTCGCTTCAATGAGCAGTTCTTC. Translated, it gives CASSLLASGSRFNEQFF. The chain couples TRBV5-1 to TRBJ2-1, with 10 bases lining up with TRBD2. The CDR3 spans 17 residues. Germline CDR1 reads SGHRS; CDR2 reads YFSETQ. V lost 1 base and J lost 6; bases outside the gene matches: 10.